Given below is one T cell receptor (beta chain) in context. This sample stems from a study of human T cells and chemical hapten exposure. Study at large: The sensitizer, 2% DPC, was used on about 2 cm by about 2 cm of upper inner arm skin. Per-sample variation in TCR yield stemmed mainly from small pooled library volume differences.

There are 13 residues in the CDR3. Trimming took 6 bases from V and 5 from J, leaving 11 bases between them. Indicated time point: patch test 2, 6 weeks after DPC sensitization. Treatment noted: therapeutic diphenylcyclopropenone sensitization with weekly scalp DPC. The library attached unique molecular identifiers to individual cDNA molecules. MiXCR, run by TCRdb on the RACE reads, gives a single entry per CDR3 protein. The sample includes 80,000 to 100,000 distinct CDR3 sequences, over 7.5% of them seen just once. The clonotype was recovered from a woman aged 40 to 50 with alopecia areata. Some clones in this sample may be carry-over from other donors' samples. V and J are TRBV12-3 or TRBV12-4 and TRBJ2-1; D unclear. This material consisted of whole blood, taken in connection with sensitization to the hapten diphenylcyclopropenone (DPC). DNA of the CDR3: TGTGCCAGCAGCCCTCCGACTCACAATGAGCAGTTCTTC. It is translated as CASSPPTHNEQFF.